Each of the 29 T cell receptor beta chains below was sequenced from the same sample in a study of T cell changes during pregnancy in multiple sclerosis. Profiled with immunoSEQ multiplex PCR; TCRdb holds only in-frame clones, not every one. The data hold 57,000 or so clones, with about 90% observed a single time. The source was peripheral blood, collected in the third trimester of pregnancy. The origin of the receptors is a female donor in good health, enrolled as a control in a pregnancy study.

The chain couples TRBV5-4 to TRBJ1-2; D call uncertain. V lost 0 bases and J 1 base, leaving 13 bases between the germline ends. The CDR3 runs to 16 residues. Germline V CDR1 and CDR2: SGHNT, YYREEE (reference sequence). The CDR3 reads CASSLDERIFNYGYTF. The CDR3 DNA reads TGTGCCAGCAGCTTGGATGAGCGTATCTTTAACTATGGCTACACCTTC.

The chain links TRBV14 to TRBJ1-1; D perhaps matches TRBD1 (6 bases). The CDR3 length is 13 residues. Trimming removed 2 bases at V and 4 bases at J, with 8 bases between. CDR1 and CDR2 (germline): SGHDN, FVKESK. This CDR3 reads CASSQRGTTEAFF. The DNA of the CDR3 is TGTGCCAGCAGCCAAAGGGGGACCACTGAAGCTTTCTTT.

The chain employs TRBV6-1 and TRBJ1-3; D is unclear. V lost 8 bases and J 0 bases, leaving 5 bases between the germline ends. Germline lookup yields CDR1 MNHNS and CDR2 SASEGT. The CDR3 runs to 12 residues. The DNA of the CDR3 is TGTGCCAGCCATTCCTCTGGAAACACCATATATTTT. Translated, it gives CASHSSGNTIYF.

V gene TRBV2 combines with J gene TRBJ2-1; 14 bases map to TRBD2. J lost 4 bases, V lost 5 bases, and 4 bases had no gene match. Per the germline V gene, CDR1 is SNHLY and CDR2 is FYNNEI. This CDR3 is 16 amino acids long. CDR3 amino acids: CASSIGLAGGYNEQFF. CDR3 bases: TGTGCCAGCAGTATTGGACTAGCGGGGGGTTACAATGAGCAGTTCTTC.

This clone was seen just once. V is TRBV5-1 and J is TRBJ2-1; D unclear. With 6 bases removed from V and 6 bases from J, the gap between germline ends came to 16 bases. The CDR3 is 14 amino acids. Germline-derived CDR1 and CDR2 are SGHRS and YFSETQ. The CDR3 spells CASTNPSTINEQFF. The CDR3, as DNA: TGCGCCAGCACTAACCCCTCTACGATCAATGAGCAGTTCTTC.

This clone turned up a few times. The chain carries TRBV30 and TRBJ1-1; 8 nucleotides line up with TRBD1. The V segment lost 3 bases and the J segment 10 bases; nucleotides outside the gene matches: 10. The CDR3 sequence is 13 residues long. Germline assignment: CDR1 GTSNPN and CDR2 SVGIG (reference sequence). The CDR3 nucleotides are TGTGCCTGGAGACACACAGGGGGAAGAGTAGCTTTCTTT. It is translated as CAWRHTGGRVAFF.

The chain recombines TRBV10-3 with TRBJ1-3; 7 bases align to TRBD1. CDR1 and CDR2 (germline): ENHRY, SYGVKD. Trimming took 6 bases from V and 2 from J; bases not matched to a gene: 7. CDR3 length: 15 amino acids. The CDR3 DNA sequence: TGTGCCATCAGGCCTACAGGGGACGCTGGAAACACCATATATTTT. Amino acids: CAIRPTGDAGNTIYF.

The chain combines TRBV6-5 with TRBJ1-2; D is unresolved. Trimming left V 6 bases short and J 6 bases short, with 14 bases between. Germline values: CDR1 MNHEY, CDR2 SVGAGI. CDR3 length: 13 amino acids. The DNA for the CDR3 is TGTGCCAGCAGGGTGGCGGGGATCCATGGCTACACCTTC. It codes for CASRVAGIHGYTF.

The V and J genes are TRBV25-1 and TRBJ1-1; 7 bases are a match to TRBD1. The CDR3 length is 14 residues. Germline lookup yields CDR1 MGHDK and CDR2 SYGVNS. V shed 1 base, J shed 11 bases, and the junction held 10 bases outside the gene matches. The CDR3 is CASSELSTGVDAFF. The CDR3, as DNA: TGTGCCAGCAGTGAATTAAGTACAGGGGTGGATGCTTTCTTT.

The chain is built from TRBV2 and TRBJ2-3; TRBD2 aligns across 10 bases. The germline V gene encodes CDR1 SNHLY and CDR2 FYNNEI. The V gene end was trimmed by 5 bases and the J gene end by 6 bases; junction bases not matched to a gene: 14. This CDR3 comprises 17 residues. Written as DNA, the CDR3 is TGTGCCAGCAGTCCGCCGATGCTAGCGGGGGAGGGGGATACGCAGTATTTT. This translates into CASSPPMLAGEGDTQYF.

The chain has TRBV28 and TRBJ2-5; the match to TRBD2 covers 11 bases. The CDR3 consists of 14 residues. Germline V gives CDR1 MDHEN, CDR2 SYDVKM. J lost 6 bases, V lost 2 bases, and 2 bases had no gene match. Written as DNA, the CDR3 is TGTGCCAGCAGTTTAACTAGCGGGAGTCAGACCCAGTACTTC. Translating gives CASSLTSGSQTQYF.

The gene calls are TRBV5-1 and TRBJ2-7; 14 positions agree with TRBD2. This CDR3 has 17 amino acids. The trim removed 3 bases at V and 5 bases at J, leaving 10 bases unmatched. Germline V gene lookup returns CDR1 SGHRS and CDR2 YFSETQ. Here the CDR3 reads CASSWRGLAGVEDEQYF. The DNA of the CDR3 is TGCGCCAGCAGCTGGAGGGGACTAGCGGGAGTAGAGGACGAGCAGTACTTC.

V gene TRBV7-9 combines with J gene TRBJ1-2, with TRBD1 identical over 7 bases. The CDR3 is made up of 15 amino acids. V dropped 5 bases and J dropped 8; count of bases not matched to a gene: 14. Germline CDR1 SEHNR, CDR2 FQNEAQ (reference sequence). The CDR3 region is CASSLKDRDLWGYTF. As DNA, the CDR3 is TGTGCCAGCAGCCTCAAAGACAGGGATCTCTGGGGCTACACCTTC.

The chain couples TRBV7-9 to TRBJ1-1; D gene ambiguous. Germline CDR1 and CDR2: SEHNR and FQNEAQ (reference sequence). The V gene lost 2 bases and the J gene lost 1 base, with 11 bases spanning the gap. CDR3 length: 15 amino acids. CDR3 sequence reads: CASSLIAAGNTEAFF. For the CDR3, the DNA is TGTGCCAGCAGCTTAATAGCAGCGGGGAACACTGAAGCTTTCTTT.

The CDR3 DNA follows: TGTGCCAGCACGCTAACCGGGACTATCAACGAGCAGTACTTC. Translating gives CASTLTGTINEQYF. The chain links TRBV7-2 to TRBJ2-7; 7 nucleotides align to TRBD2. CDR1 and CDR2 (germline): SGHTA, FQGNSA. CDR3 size: 14 residues. With V trimmed by 7 bases and J by 5 bases, 11 bases remained unmatched.

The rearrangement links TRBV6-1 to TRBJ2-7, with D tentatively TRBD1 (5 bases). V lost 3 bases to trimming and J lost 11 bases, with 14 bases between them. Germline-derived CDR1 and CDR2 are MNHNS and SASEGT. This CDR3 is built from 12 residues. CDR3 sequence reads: CASSDNTGDEYF. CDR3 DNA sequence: TGTGCCAGCAGTGACAATACAGGTGATGAGTACTTC.

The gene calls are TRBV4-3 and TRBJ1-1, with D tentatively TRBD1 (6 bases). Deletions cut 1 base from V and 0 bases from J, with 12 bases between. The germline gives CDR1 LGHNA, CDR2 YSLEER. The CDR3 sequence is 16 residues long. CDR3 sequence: CASSQVTGLLNTEAFF. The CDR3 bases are TGCGCCAGCAGCCAAGTTACAGGGCTACTGAACACTGAAGCTTTCTTT.

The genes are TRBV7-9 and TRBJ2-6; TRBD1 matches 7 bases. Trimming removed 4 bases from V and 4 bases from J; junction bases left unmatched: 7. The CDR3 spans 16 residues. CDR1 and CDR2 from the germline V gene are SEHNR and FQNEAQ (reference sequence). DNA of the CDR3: TGTGCCAGCAGCTCGCTCGACAGGGCCGGGGCCAACGTCCTGACTTTC. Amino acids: CASSSLDRAGANVLTF. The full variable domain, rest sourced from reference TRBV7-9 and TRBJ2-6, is DTGVSQNPRHKITKRGQNVTFRCDPISEHNRLYWYRQTLGQGPEFLTYFQNEAQLEKSRLLSDRFSAERPKGSFSTLEIQRTEQGDSAMYLCASSSLDRAGANVLTFGAGSRLTVL.

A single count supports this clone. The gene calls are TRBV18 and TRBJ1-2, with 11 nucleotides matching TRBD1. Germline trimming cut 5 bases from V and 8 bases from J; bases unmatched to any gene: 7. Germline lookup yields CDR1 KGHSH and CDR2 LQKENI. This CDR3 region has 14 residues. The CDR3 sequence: CASSGQGALWGYTF. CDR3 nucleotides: TGTGCCAGCTCAGGACAGGGGGCCCTCTGGGGCTACACCTTC. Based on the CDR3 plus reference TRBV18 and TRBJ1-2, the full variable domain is NAGVMQNPRHLVRRRGQEARLRCSPMKGHSHVYWYRQLPEEGLKFMVYLQKENIIDESGMPKERFSAEFPKEGPSILRIQQVVRGDSAAYFCASSGQGALWGYTFGSGTRLTVV.

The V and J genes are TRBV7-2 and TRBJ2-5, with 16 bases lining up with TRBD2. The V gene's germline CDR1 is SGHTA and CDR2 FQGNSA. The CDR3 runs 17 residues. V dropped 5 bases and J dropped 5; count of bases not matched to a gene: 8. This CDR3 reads CASSKGLAGGPSETQYF. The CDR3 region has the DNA TGTGCCAGCAGCAAGGGACTAGCGGGGGGGCCCTCGGAGACCCAGTACTTC.

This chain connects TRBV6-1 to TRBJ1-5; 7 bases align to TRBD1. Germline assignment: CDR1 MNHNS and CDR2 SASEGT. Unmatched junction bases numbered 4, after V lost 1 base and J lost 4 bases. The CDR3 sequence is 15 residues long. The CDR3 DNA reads TGTGCCAGCAGTGAAGGACAGGGACGAAATCAGCCCCAGCATTTT. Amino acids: CASSEGQGRNQPQHF.

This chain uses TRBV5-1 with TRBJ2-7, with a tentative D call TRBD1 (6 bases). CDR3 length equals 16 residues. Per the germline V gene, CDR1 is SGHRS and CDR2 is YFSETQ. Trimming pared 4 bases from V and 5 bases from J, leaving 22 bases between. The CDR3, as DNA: TGCGCCAGCAGCCTGGACGGACAGTCCTTGCCCAACGAGCAGTACTTC. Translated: CASSLDGQSLPNEQYF.

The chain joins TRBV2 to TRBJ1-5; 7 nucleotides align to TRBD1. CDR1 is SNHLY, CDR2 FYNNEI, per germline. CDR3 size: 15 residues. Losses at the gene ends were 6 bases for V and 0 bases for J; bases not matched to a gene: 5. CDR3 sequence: CASSGDSYSNQPQHF. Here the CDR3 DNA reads TGTGCCAGCAGCGGGGACAGCTATAGCAATCAGCCCCAGCATTTT.

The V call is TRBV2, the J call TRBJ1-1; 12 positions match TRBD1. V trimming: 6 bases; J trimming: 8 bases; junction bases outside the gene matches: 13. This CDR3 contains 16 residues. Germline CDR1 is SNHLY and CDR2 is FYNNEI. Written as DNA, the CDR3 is TGTGCCAGCAGGCGCGACTCCGGGACAGGGGGCGAGGAAGCTTTCTTT. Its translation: CASRRDSGTGGEEAFF.

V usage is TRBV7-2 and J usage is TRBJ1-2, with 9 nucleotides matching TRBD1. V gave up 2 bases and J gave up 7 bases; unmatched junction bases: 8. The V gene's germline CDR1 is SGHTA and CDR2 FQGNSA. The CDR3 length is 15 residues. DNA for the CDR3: TGTGCCAGCAGCTTAACAACACAGGGGGCTTTTGGCTACACCTTC. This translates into CASSLTTQGAFGYTF.

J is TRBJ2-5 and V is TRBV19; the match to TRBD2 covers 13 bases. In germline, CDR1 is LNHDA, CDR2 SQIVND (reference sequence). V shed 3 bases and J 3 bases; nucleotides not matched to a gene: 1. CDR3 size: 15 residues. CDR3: CASSIGTSGEETQYF. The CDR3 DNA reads TGTGCCAGTAGTATCGGGACTAGCGGGGAAGAGACCCAGTACTTC.

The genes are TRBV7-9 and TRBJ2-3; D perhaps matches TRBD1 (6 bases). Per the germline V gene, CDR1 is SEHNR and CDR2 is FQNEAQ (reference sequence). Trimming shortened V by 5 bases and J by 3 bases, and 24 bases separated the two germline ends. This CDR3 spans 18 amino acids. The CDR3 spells CASSPIPTKDRTTDTQYF. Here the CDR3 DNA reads TGTGCCAGCAGCCCCATTCCCACGAAGGACAGAACGACAGATACGCAGTATTTT.

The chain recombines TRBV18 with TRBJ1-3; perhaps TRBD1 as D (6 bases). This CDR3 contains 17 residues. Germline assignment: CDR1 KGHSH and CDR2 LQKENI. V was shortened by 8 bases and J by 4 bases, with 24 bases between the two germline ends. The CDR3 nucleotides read TGTGCCAGCCACGACCTGGTCGACAGGAAAGTCGGAAACACCATATATTTT. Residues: CASHDLVDRKVGNTIYF.

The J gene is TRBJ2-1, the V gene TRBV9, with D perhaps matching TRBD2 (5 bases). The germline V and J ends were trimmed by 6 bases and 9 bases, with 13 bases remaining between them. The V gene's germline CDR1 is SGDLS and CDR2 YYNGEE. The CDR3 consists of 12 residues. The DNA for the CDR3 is TGTGCCAGCATATCGGGCGAGGGTGAGCAGTTCTTC. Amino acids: CASISGEGEQFF. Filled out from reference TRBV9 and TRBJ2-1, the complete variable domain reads DSGVTQTPKHLITATGQRVTLRCSPRSGDLSVYWYQQSLDQGLQFLIQYYNGEERAKGNILERFSAQQFPDLHSELNLSSLELGDSALYFCASISGEGEQFFGPGTRLTVL.